This TCR beta chain was sequenced during a study of shared clonotypes between healthy human individuals. Assay used: immunoSEQ multiplex PCR; TCRdb lists only in-frame clones, some missing. The sample has 490,000 or so clones, over 60% seen once. Germline V gene lookup returns CDR1 KGHSH and CDR2 LQKENI. The V and J ends lost 3 bases and 4 bases respectively, with 12 bases between them. This CDR3 is 14 amino acids long. Sequencing was performed on PBMCs. The chain employs TRBV18 and TRBJ1-2, with TRBD1 as a possible D gene (5 bases). The sequence was collected from a woman aged 40 to 55 in good health. Some clones in this sample may be carry-over from other donors' samples. In DNA form, the CDR3 reads TGTGCCAGCTCACCGAAGACAGAAAGCTATGGCTACACCTTC. Amino acid sequence: CASSPKTESYGYTF.